Following are 20 T cell receptor beta chains from one sample sequenced in a study of T cells after posttransplantation cyclophosphamide. Method: immunoSEQ multiplex PCR; TCRdb's copy keeps in-frame clones and lacks some. The table lists tens of thousands of clones, 93% of them singletons, with under 3% in the top ten. Material for sequencing was PBMCs. These receptors were taken from a woman younger than 45 in good health and a related stem cell transplant donor.

This clone was observed once. The rearrangement uses TRBV19 and TRBJ1-1; D gene unclear. Deletions cut 5 bases from V and 4 bases from J, with 11 bases between. Per germline, CDR1 LNHDA and CDR2 SQIVND (reference sequence). CDR3 size: 13 residues. The CDR3 nucleotides are TGTGCCAGTAGTGAGCGGGGAGGCACTGAAGCTTTCTTT. Its protein product is CASSERGGTEAFF.

The rearrangement links TRBV30 to TRBJ1-2, with D possibly being TRBD1 (6 bases). V dropped 5 bases and J dropped 8 bases, with 15 bases sitting between them. Germline CDR1 GTSNPN, CDR2 SVGIG (reference sequence). This CDR3 is 12 amino acids long. CDR3 residues: CAWGDRLEGYTF. CDR3 nucleotide sequence: TGTGCCTGGGGAGACAGGTTGGAGGGCTACACCTTC.

The chain is built from TRBV7-7 and TRBJ2-1, with D perhaps matching TRBD1 or TRBD2 (6 bases each). Germline lookup yields CDR1 SSHAT and CDR2 FNYEAQ (reference sequence). V lost 5 bases and J 10 bases, leaving 15 bases between the germline ends. The CDR3 has 13 residues. As DNA, the CDR3 is TGTGCCAGCAGCCCAATGGGGGGCCCGGAGCAGTTCTTC. It encodes CASSPMGGPEQFF. The whole variable domain, remainder taken from reference TRBV7-7 and TRBJ2-1, is GAGVSQSPRYKVTKRGQDVTLRCDPISSHATLYWYQQALGQGPEFLTYFNYEAQPDKSGLPSDRFSAERPEGSISTLTIQRTEQRDSAMYRCASSPMGGPEQFFGPGTRLTVL.

The V gene is TRBV2, the J gene TRBJ2-5; D gene ambiguous. This CDR3 region has 12 residues. Per the germline V gene, CDR1 is SNHLY and CDR2 is FYNNEI. V was pared by 7 bases and J by 4 bases, with 10 bases between. The CDR3 loop reads CASNPGLETQYF. The CDR3 bases are TGTGCCAGCAACCCTGGTTTAGAGACCCAGTACTTC. The full variable domain, rest sourced from reference TRBV2 and TRBJ2-5, is EPEVTQTPSHQVTQMGQEVILRCVPISNHLYFYWYRQILGQKVEFLVSFYNNEISEKSEIFDDQFSVERPDGSNFTLKIRSTKLEDSAMYFCASNPGLETQYFGPGTRLLVL.

The chain recombines TRBV19 with TRBJ2-7, with D maybe TRBD1 (6 bases). Germline CDR1 and CDR2: LNHDA and SQIVND (reference sequence). Between the trimmed V and J ends, which lost 4 bases and 2 bases, there was a span of 12 bases. CDR3 length equals 14 residues. As DNA, the CDR3 is TGTGCCAGTAGTAGCCGGGACAAGCCCTACGAGCAGTACTTC. Translation gives CASSSRDKPYEQYF.

The chain joins TRBV19 to TRBJ1-5; D gene ambiguous. This CDR3 comprises 14 residues. Germline CDR1 reads LNHDA; CDR2 reads SQIVND (reference sequence). Between the trimmed V and J ends, which lost 3 bases and 7 bases, there was a span of 13 bases. CDR3 amino acids: CASSMRRPNQPQHF. CDR3 sequence (DNA): TGTGCCAGTAGTATGAGACGGCCTAACCAGCCCCAGCATTTT. Together with reference TRBV19 and TRBJ1-5, the CDR3 gives the full variable domain: DGGITQSPKYLFRKEGQNVTLSCEQNLNHDAMYWYRQDPGQGLRLIYYSQIVNDFQKGDIAEGYSVSREKKESFPLTVTSAQKNPTAFYLCASSMRRPNQPQHFGDGTRLSIL.

The chain combines TRBV4-3 with TRBJ1-2; D is perhaps TRBD1 (5 bases). V was trimmed by 3 bases and J by 8 bases, leaving 13 bases between them. Germline V lookup: CDR1 LGHNA, CDR2 YSLEER. The CDR3 covers 13 residues. DNA of the CDR3: TGCGCCAGCAGCCAGGACACATTGGGAGGCTACACCTTC. It codes for CASSQDTLGGYTF.

The CDR3 bases are TGTGCTAGTGGTTTGCAGGGGGCGGGTGGCTACACCTTC. It encodes CASGLQGAGGYTF. The chain links TRBV12-5 to TRBJ1-2; TRBD1 matches 8 bases. Trimming removed 2 bases from V and 7 bases from J; junction bases left unmatched: 3. Germline CDR1 and CDR2: LGHNT and FRNRAP. This CDR3 spans 13 amino acids.

The chain employs TRBV5-1 and TRBJ2-2, with 7 bases matching TRBD1. Per the germline V gene, CDR1 is SGHRS and CDR2 is YFSETQ. This CDR3 comprises 16 residues. Losses at the gene ends were 6 bases for V and 1 base for J; bases not matched to a gene: 9. The CDR3 here is CASTTKGQMNTGELFF. The CDR3 DNA reads TGCGCCAGCACAACGAAGGGACAGATGAACACCGGGGAGCTGTTTTTT.

The chain links TRBV10-3 to TRBJ2-3; possibly TRBD1 for D (6 bases). This CDR3 comprises 13 residues. The V gene's germline CDR1 is ENHRY and CDR2 SYGVKD. Trimming removed 10 bases from V and 0 bases from J, with 11 bases in between. Here the CDR3 reads CATQGSSTDTQYF. In DNA form, the CDR3 reads TGTGCCACGCAGGGGTCGAGCACAGATACGCAGTATTTT.

The chain has TRBV5-6 and TRBJ2-5; no reliable D call. Germline CDR1 SGHDT, CDR2 YYEEEE. The CDR3 has 14 residues. Between the trimmed V and J ends, which lost 1 base and 2 bases, there was a span of 9 bases. CDR3 sequence: CASSLIFGQETQYF. DNA of the CDR3: TGTGCCAGCAGCTTGATTTTCGGTCAAGAGACCCAGTACTTC.

This chain connects TRBV21-1 to TRBJ2-5; no check of the table's D call, TRBD1, against the DNA was made. TRBV21-1 is described as a pseudogene. The length of the CDR3 is 15 residues. The CDR3 sequence: CASSRNDSRQETQYF. CDR3 bases: TGTGCCAGCAGCAGGAACGACAGTAGGCAAGAGACCCAGTACTTC.

The J gene is TRBJ1-3, the V gene TRBV5-1; D is uncertain. V lost 0 bases and J 0 bases, leaving 4 bases between the germline ends. Looked up from germline, CDR1 is SGHRS and CDR2 is YFSETQ. This CDR3 has 14 amino acids. The chain's CDR3 is CASSLDSSGNTIYF. For the CDR3, the DNA is TGCGCCAGCAGCTTGGACAGCTCTGGAAACACCATATATTTT.

This sequence joins TRBV5-1 and TRBJ2-1; no clear D. The CDR3 covers 12 residues. CDR1 and CDR2 from the germline V gene are SGHRS and YFSETQ. Trimming cost V 0 bases and J 8 bases, with 6 bases left between them. The CDR3 loop reads CASSLAPDEQFF. The CDR3 bases are TGCGCCAGCAGCTTGGCCCCAGATGAGCAGTTCTTC. The variable domain in full, with the rest retrieved from reference TRBV5-1 and TRBJ2-1, is KAGVTQTPRYLIKTRGQQVTLSCSPISGHRSVSWYQQTPGQGLQFLFEYFSETQRNKGNFPGRFSGRQFSNSRSEMNVSTLELGDSALYLCASSLAPDEQFFGPGTRLTVL.

This chain joins TRBV5-5 and TRBJ2-2; D is uncertain. Germline CDR1 and CDR2: SGHKS and YYEKEE (reference sequence). There are 15 residues in the CDR3. Trimming left V 0 bases short and J 2 bases short, with 8 bases between. DNA of the CDR3: TGTGCCAGCAGCTTGGCTCAGAGTAACACCGGGGAGCTGTTTTTT. Its protein is CASSLAQSNTGELFF.

This clone was counted once. This chain joins TRBV4-3 and TRBJ2-1; 10 nucleotides agree with TRBD2. The CDR3 extends over 18 amino acids. Germline V gene data show CDR1 as LGHNA and CDR2 as YSLEER. V was clipped by 6 bases and J by 7 bases; unmatched bases: 18. The CDR3 region is CASSRGVSGGPSGNEQFF. CDR3 nucleotides: TGCGCCAGCAGTCGCGGGGTTAGCGGGGGGCCCTCGGGGAATGAGCAGTTCTTC.

The chain couples TRBV15 to TRBJ2-7; D gene uncertain. Germline V lookup: CDR1 LNHNV, CDR2 YYDKDF (reference sequence). The V end lost 1 base, the J end lost 0 bases, and 4 bases lay between the germline ends. This CDR3 comprises 13 residues. The CDR3 sequence: CATSRGDSYEQYF. For the CDR3, the DNA is TGTGCCACCAGCAGAGGTGACTCCTACGAGCAGTACTTC. The full variable domain, rest sourced from reference TRBV15 and TRBJ2-7, is DAMVIQNPRYQVTQFGKPVTLSCSQTLNHNVMYWYQQKSSQAPKLLFHYYDKDFNNEADTPDNFQSRRPNTSFCFLDIRSPGLGDTAMYLCATSRGDSYEQYFGPGTRLTVT.

The V and J genes are TRBV6-1 and TRBJ1-6; 11 nucleotides line up with TRBD1. Germline trimming cut 7 bases from V and 10 bases from J; bases unmatched to any gene: 9. The length of the CDR3 is 15 residues. In germline, CDR1 is MNHNS, CDR2 SASEGT. CDR3 residues: CASKDAGTGGSPLHF. CDR3 DNA sequence: TGTGCCAGCAAAGACGCCGGGACAGGGGGGTCACCCCTCCACTTT.

This chain joins TRBV6-1 and TRBJ2-1; 7 bases map to TRBD1. CDR3 size: 14 residues. Germline lookup yields CDR1 MNHNS and CDR2 SASEGT. The V and J ends lost 6 bases and 6 bases, in that order; junction bases with no gene match: 8. The CDR3 DNA reads as TGTGCCAGCAGGAGAATGGCAGGGGGCAATGAGCAGTTCTTC. This codes for CASRRMAGGNEQFF.

This rearrangement joins TRBV6-6 to TRBJ2-1; 8 bases line up with TRBD2. Losses at the gene ends were 5 bases for V and 3 bases for J; bases not matched to a gene: 6. CDR1 and CDR2 (germline): MNHNY, SVGAGI (reference sequence). This CDR3 is built from 15 residues. The CDR3 DNA reads TGTGCCAGCAGTATAGCGGGGATGATCTACAATGAGCAGTTCTTC. Residues: CASSIAGMIYNEQFF.